This T cell receptor beta chain was observed in a study of cytomegalovirus exposure and HLA in healthy donors. Study-wide context: There were roughly 120 million unique TCR beta sequences, drawn from some 180 million T cells, in an earlier analysis.

Primers included in the PCR were 60 Vbeta and 13 Jbeta primers. Assay: immunoSEQ multiplex PCR; the TCRdb copy retains only in-frame clones and omits some. In the table there are about 35,000 clones, 80% of which are singletons. This TCR was sampled from a male donor in good health and CMV-seronegative. Sequencing input: PBMCs.

CDR3 in amino acids: CASRGTVGSGNTIYF. CDR3 coding DNA: TGTGCCAGCAGGGGGACAGTGGGGTCTGGAAACACCATATATTTT. The genes are TRBV28 and TRBJ1-3; 7 bases map to TRBD1. This CDR3 has 15 amino acids. The J segment lost 1 base and the V segment lost 6 bases, leaving 6 bases of the junction unmatched. Germline assignment: CDR1 MDHEN and CDR2 SYDVKM.